The entry below describes one TCR beta chain. The data were obtained in a study of blood T cells in healthy people across ages. Study-wide context: For every two T cells, template switching captured about one barcoded beta molecule.

Healthy Caucasian individuals from Russia aged roughly 6 to 100 were enrolled as donors. Staff drew roughly 10 milliliters of peripheral blood from each donor. It was with a sample-barcoded 5' primer and a J-beta primer mix that a second PCR of roughly 7 to 12 cycles was run. All cDNA molecules were each tagged by a template-switch adaptor with 12 random nucleotides. TCRdb reprocessed the 5' RACE reads with MiXCR, giving one entry per CDR3 protein. Of 700,000 or so distinct CDR3 sequences detected, around two fifths appear once; the ten largest clones hold about 32%. The CDR3 has 15 residues. Germline loops: CDR1 KGHSH, CDR2 LQKENI. V was clipped by 3 bases and J by 8 bases, with 16 bases between them.

The sequenced sample consisted of blood. The clonotype was recovered from a man older than 75 in good health. The gene calls are TRBV18 and TRBJ1-4; D is possibly TRBD1 (5 bases). The CDR3 sequence is CASSPLGDFGEKLFF. The CDR3 region has the DNA TGTGCCAGCTCACCGCTGGGGGACTTTGGCGAAAAACTGTTTTTT.